This T cell receptor (beta chain) was obtained from a study of cytomegalovirus exposure and HLA in healthy donors. Overall study: A prior study identified 120 million or so unique TCR beta sequences from 190 million or so T cells.

The CDR3 has 16 residues. The germline gives CDR1 SGHRS, CDR2 YFSETQ. V lost 4 bases and J 0 bases, leaving 13 bases between the germline ends. Points from the study as a whole: Segments of the TCR beta V type were, in most cases, productive about 90% or about 30% of the time in an earlier analysis. Cytomegalovirus association was listed for approximately 160 TCR beta chains.

Of note for this clone: Its specificity is not known.

In the PCR, 60 Vbeta and 13 Jbeta primers were used. Sequencing was performed with immunoSEQ multiplex PCR; in TCRdb, only in-frame clones are kept and a portion is missing. This sample has over 80,000 clones; 65% to 85% occur once, and the top ten carry more than 5%. This chain joins TRBV5-1 and TRBJ2-2; D might be TRBD1 (5 bases). The sample was PBMCs. The sequence was obtained from a middle-aged man in good health and CMV-seropositive. This CDR3 reads CASSQTVHANTGELFF. The CDR3 region has the DNA TGCGCCAGCAGCCAGACAGTGCACGCGAACACCGGGGAGCTGTTTTTT.